This T cell receptor (beta chain) is from a study of blood T cell repertoires in COVID-19. About the research overall: COVID-19 samples from acute and convalescent phases originated in the United States, Italy and Spain. PBMCs, B-cell-depleted T cells, or T cells provided the cDNA or gDNA that made up the material.

Looked up from germline, CDR1 is SGHVS and CDR2 is FQNEAQ. V lost 2 bases to trimming and J lost 0 bases, with 8 bases between them. This CDR3 comprises 14 residues. Authors' methods: Cell counts per sample came from amplifying reference gene primers. Only in-frame clones appear in the TCRdb table, and some are missing; sequencing was by immunoSEQ multiplex PCR. V and J calls and clone size follow that table, whereas D and trimming were derived from the DNA. The sample carries about 180,000 clones, approximately 89% recorded once. This receptor was taken from a woman between 25 and 40 years old with acute or convalescent COVID-19. The sample comprised peripheral blood. V gene TRBV7-8 combines with J gene TRBJ2-7; D may be TRBD2 (6 bases). The CDR3 sequence is CASSLRESSYEQYF. The CDR3 DNA reads TGTGCCAGCAGCTTACGGGAGAGCTCCTACGAGCAGTACTTC.